Presented here are 28 T cell receptor beta chains from one specimen sequenced in a study of siplizumab effects on memory and regulatory T cells. The assay was immunoSEQ multiplex PCR, and TCRdb's table has in-frame clones only and misses some. This table has roughly 100,000 clones, over 90% appearing once. The sequenced sample was Tregs sorted from blood. Receptors were obtained from a human donor in good health.

This clone was seen a single time. The CDR3 coding sequence is TGCGCCAGCAGCTTGGTTCTGGGGACTAATGAAAAACTGTTTTTT. Its translation: CASSLVLGTNEKLFF. The rearrangement joins TRBV5-1 to TRBJ1-4; D not resolved. Deletions cut 0 bases from V and 2 bases from J, with 8 bases between. The length of the CDR3 is 15 residues. In germline, CDR1 is SGHRS, CDR2 YFSETQ.

CDR3 DNA sequence: TGTGCCAGCAGTCGGTGGGGGGGCGCGAACGAGCAGTACTTC. Amino acids: CASSRWGGANEQYF. The genes are TRBV27 and TRBJ2-7; D is perhaps TRBD2 (7 bases). V was clipped by 5 bases and J by 5 bases, with 16 bases between them. This CDR3 comprises 14 residues. Germline V CDR1 and CDR2: MNHEY, SMNVEV (reference sequence).

The CDR3 is CASSRSPAGGSYEQYF. The CDR3 DNA is TGCGCCAGCAGCCGCTCCCCAGCGGGAGGCTCCTACGAGCAGTACTTC. The chain recombines TRBV5-1 with TRBJ2-7, with 9 bases identical to TRBD2. V trimming: 4 bases; J trimming: 0 bases; junction bases outside the gene matches: 8. The CDR3 is 16 amino acids. Per germline, CDR1 SGHRS and CDR2 YFSETQ.

This clone was counted once. V and J are TRBV7-3 and TRBJ2-7; D may be TRBD2 (6 bases). In germline, CDR1 is SGHTA, CDR2 FQGTGA. V was shortened by 1 base and J by 4 bases, with 14 bases between the two germline ends. This CDR3 contains 15 residues. DNA of the CDR3: TGTGCCAGCAGCTTAAAGGCTAGCGAGTGGTACGAGCAGTACTTC. Protein product: CASSLKASEWYEQYF.

The J gene is TRBJ1-2, the V gene TRBV5-1; the D is unclear. Germline V gene lookup returns CDR1 SGHRS and CDR2 YFSETQ. The CDR3 has 15 amino acids. Trimming removed 5 bases from V and 3 bases from J, with 17 bases in between. This chain's CDR3 is CASRLGTASDYGYTF. CDR3 bases: TGCGCCAGCAGGCTTGGAACAGCCTCCGACTATGGCTACACCTTC.

The chain combines TRBV6-6 with TRBJ2-2, with D tentatively TRBD2 (6 bases). Germline V lookup: CDR1 MNHNY, CDR2 SVGAGI (reference sequence). This CDR3 has 15 residues. Between the trimmed V and J ends, which lost 2 bases and 4 bases, there was a span of 11 bases. The CDR3 reads CASSYRRGATGELFF. The CDR3, as DNA: TGTGCCAGCAGTTACCGGAGGGGAGCCACCGGGGAGCTGTTTTTT.

In DNA, the CDR3 is TGTGCCAGCAGTTTATCAGGGACAGGGGGCCGGGAGACCCAGTACTTC. This translates into CASSLSGTGGRETQYF. The V gene is TRBV27, the J gene TRBJ2-5, with 12 bases matching TRBD1. The CDR3 is 16 amino acids. Germline lookup yields CDR1 MNHEY and CDR2 SMNVEV (reference sequence). V lost 0 bases, J lost 5 bases, and 4 bases stayed unmatched.

The gene calls are TRBV19 and TRBJ2-7; D is unresolved. V was trimmed by 3 bases and J by 3 bases, leaving 9 bases between them. The CDR3 loop spans 13 amino acids. Looked up from germline, CDR1 is LNHDA and CDR2 is SQIVND (reference sequence). CDR3 residues: CASSIRLFYEQYF. CDR3 DNA: TGTGCCAGTAGTATTAGACTTTTCTACGAGCAGTACTTC. The full variable domain, rest sourced from reference TRBV19 and TRBJ2-7, is DGGITQSPKYLFRKEGQNVTLSCEQNLNHDAMYWYRQDPGQGLRLIYYSQIVNDFQKGDIAEGYSVSREKKESFPLTVTSAQKNPTAFYLCASSIRLFYEQYFGPGTRLTVT.

The chain joins TRBV9 to TRBJ2-1, with TRBD2 matching over 8 bases. Trimming removed 0 bases from V and 3 bases from J; junction bases left unmatched: 2. The germline CDR1 and CDR2 sequences are SGDLS and YYNGEE. The length of the CDR3 is 15 residues. The CDR3 is CASSVGSGIYNEQFF. CDR3 coding DNA: TGTGCCAGCAGCGTAGGTAGCGGGATCTACAATGAGCAGTTCTTC.

The chain recombines TRBV7-2 with TRBJ2-1; D may be TRBD1 (5 bases). Germline V gene sequence: CDR1 SGHTA, CDR2 FQGNSA. The CDR3 has 16 residues. The V gene lost 5 bases and the J gene lost 5 bases, with 19 bases spanning the gap. The CDR3 region has the DNA TGTGCCAGCAGCCCCCACCCCCCACAGGCCAACAATGAGCAGTTCTTC. Its translation: CASSPHPPQANNEQFF.

The J gene is TRBJ1-2, the V gene TRBV10-3; D may be TRBD1 (5 bases). CDR1 and CDR2 from the germline V gene are ENHRY and SYGVKD. V lost 0 bases and J lost 8, with 16 bases in between. The CDR3 is 15 residues long. The CDR3 loop is CAISESDGGGVGYTF. The CDR3 DNA sequence: TGTGCCATCAGTGAGTCGGACGGGGGTGGTGTCGGCTACACCTTC.

The gene calls are TRBV25-1 and TRBJ2-3, with D maybe TRBD1 (5 bases). The ends were cut back, 8 bases at V and 2 bases at J, with 14 bases in the middle. The CDR3 runs to 14 residues. Germline CDR1 reads MGHDK; CDR2 reads SYGVNS. The CDR3 here is CASAKGPDTDTQYF. The DNA for the CDR3 is TGTGCCAGCGCGAAGGGGCCGGACACAGATACGCAGTATTTT.

This chain joins TRBV6-1 and TRBJ2-1, with D possibly called TRBD1 or TRBD2 (6 bases each). The CDR3 sequence is 14 residues long. V was shortened by 1 base and J by 12 bases, with 16 bases between the two germline ends. The V gene's germline CDR1 is MNHNS and CDR2 SASEGT. CDR3 protein: CASSEGYGGWGQFF. DNA of the CDR3: TGTGCCAGCAGTGAAGGGTACGGGGGCTGGGGGCAGTTCTTC.

As concerns this clone: The junction does not match germline at one end; this may be a read error. The V call is TRBV7-8, the J call TRBJ1-3, with D possibly TRBD1 on 5 matching bases. CDR3 size: 14 residues. The germline CDR1 and CDR2 sequences are SGHVS and FQNEAQ. CDR3 in amino acids: CASSPEAAGPLVGF. The CDR3 DNA reads TGTGCCAGCAGCCCAGAAGCGGCAGGGCCCCTCGTGGGGTTT.

This clone has just one count. The chain is built from TRBV4-1 and TRBJ1-5; TRBD1 matches at 7 bases. The CDR3 is made up of 15 amino acids. The V segment lost 0 bases and the J segment 4 bases; nucleotides outside the gene matches: 3. Germline CDR1 MGHRA, CDR2 YSYEKL. CDR3 protein: CASSQDRRGNQPQHF. The DNA of the CDR3 is TGCGCCAGCAGCCAAGATCGCAGGGGGAATCAGCCCCAGCATTTT.

V is TRBV4-1 and J is TRBJ2-5; tentatively, D is TRBD2 (6 bases). CDR3 length: 19 amino acids. Germline V gene data show CDR1 as MGHRA and CDR2 as YSYEKL. V dropped 0 bases and J dropped 5 bases, with 25 bases sitting between them. Here the CDR3 DNA reads TGCGCCAGCAGCCAAGATCCCCCTTATGTGGGCGGGACTCCCGAGACCCAGTACTTC. This translates into CASSQDPPYVGGTPETQYF.

The chain joins TRBV5-8 to TRBJ1-1, with 11 bases fitting TRBD1. V gave up 3 bases and J gave up 7 bases; unmatched junction bases: 11. The CDR3 runs to 16 residues. Germline values: CDR1 SGHTS, CDR2 YDEGEE. In DNA form, the CDR3 reads TGTGCCAGCAGCTGGGTCCCGGGACAGGGGGGAGGTGAAGCTTTCTTT. It specifies CASSWVPGQGGGEAFF.

The chain carries TRBV7-8 and TRBJ2-3, with D perhaps TRBD2 (6 bases). The germline V gene encodes CDR1 SGHVS and CDR2 FQNEAQ. V lost 1 base, J lost 4 bases, and 12 bases lay in between. This CDR3 has 15 residues. CDR3 in amino acids: CASSLVLGRSDTQYF. The CDR3 nucleotides read TGTGCCAGCAGCTTAGTACTAGGGAGGTCAGATACGCAGTATTTT. The full variable domain, with the rest looked up from reference TRBV7-8 and TRBJ2-3, is GAGVSQSPRYKVAKRGQDVALRCDPISGHVSLFWYQQALGQGPEFLTYFQNEAQLDKSGLPSDRFFAERPEGSVSTLKIQRTQQEDSAVYLCASSLVLGRSDTQYFGPGTRLTVL.

J is TRBJ1-6 and V is TRBV30; D is undetermined. The V end lost 2 bases, the J end lost 7 bases, and 6 bases lay between the germline ends. Germline V gives CDR1 GTSNPN, CDR2 SVGIG (reference sequence). The CDR3 totals 12 residues. The CDR3 sequence is CAWSLNNSPLHF. The CDR3 nucleotides are TGTGCCTGGAGTCTTAACAATTCACCCCTCCACTTT.

CDR3 sequence (DNA): TGTGCCAGCAGCCACCGCATCGGGACAGGCGTCTATGGCTACACCTTC. Translated, it gives CASSHRIGTGVYGYTF. This sequence joins TRBV14 and TRBJ1-2; 8 bases line up with TRBD1. The CDR3 spans 16 residues. Germline V CDR1 and CDR2: SGHDN, FVKESK. V lost 3 bases to trimming and J lost 4 bases; unmatched junction nucleotides: 10.

The rearrangement uses TRBV6-5 and TRBJ1-5; D perhaps matches TRBD1 (6 bases). Trimming pared 6 bases from V and 3 bases from J, leaving 9 bases between. Looked up from germline, CDR1 is MNHEY and CDR2 is SVGAGI. The CDR3 is 13 amino acids. CDR3 coding DNA: TGTGCCAGCAGCAGGGGATTCAATCAGCCCCAGCATTTT. Its protein is CASSRGFNQPQHF.

The count of this clone is one. The chain combines TRBV2 with TRBJ2-5; 8 bases fit TRBD1. Losses at the gene ends were 7 bases for V and 4 bases for J; bases not matched to a gene: 8. CDR3 length: 14 residues. The V gene's germline CDR1 is SNHLY and CDR2 FYNNEI. As DNA, the CDR3 is TGTGCCAGCACCCTCACAGGGGGTCGAGAGACCCAGTACTTC. This sequence encodes CASTLTGGRETQYF. Using reference TRBV2 and TRBJ2-5 for the parts outside the CDR3, the full variable domain is EPEVTQTPSHQVTQMGQEVILRCVPISNHLYFYWYRQILGQKVEFLVSFYNNEISEKSEIFDDQFSVERPDGSNFTLKIRSTKLEDSAMYFCASTLTGGRETQYFGPGTRLLVL.

The gene calls are TRBV2 and TRBJ2-2; TRBD1 aligns across 8 bases. Germline V gene lookup returns CDR1 SNHLY and CDR2 FYNNEI. This CDR3 has 15 residues. The trim removed 8 bases at V and 8 bases at J, leaving 13 bases unmatched. The CDR3 loop reads CASGGQGARFGELFF. CDR3 bases: TGTGCCAGCGGGGGGCAGGGGGCCCGGTTTGGGGAGCTGTTTTTT.

This chain joins TRBV5-1 and TRBJ2-1; unclear D gene. Trimming removed 4 bases at V and 6 bases at J, with 8 bases between. The germline V gene encodes CDR1 SGHRS and CDR2 YFSETQ. The CDR3 is 12 residues long. CDR3 in amino acids: CASSLPSNEQFF. The CDR3 nucleotides read TGCGCCAGCAGCCTACCTAGCAATGAGCAGTTCTTC.

This chain connects TRBV6-1 to TRBJ2-7, with 10 bases aligning to TRBD2. Looked up from germline, CDR1 is MNHNS and CDR2 is SASEGT. V dropped 4 bases and J dropped 4; count of bases not matched to a gene: 4. The CDR3 sequence is 14 residues long. CDR3 nucleotide sequence: TGTGCCAGCAGTGGGCGTAGCGGGGGGTACGAGCAGTACTTC. Translated, it gives CASSGRSGGYEQYF.

The chain links TRBV7-2 to TRBJ1-2, with D tentatively TRBD1 (5 bases). This CDR3 is built from 14 residues. The V and J ends lost 0 bases and 7 bases respectively, with 12 bases between them. Germline V gene data show CDR1 as SGHTA and CDR2 as FQGNSA. This chain's CDR3 is CASSLARQGSGYTF. DNA for the CDR3: TGTGCCAGCAGCTTAGCTCGGCAGGGCTCTGGCTACACCTTC. The variable domain in full, with the rest retrieved from reference TRBV7-2 and TRBJ1-2, is GAGVSQSPSNKVTEKGKDVELRCDPISGHTALYWYRQSLGQGLEFLIYFQGNSAPDKSGLPSDRFSAERTGGSVSTLTIQRTQQEDSAVYLCASSLARQGSGYTFGSGTRLTVV.

The CDR3 here is CASSPRTAGNTIYF. In DNA form, the CDR3 reads TGTGCCAGCTCACCCCGGACAGCTGGAAACACCATATATTTT. The J gene is TRBJ1-3, the V gene TRBV18; possible D gene TRBD1, 6 bases. V was clipped by 3 bases and J by 2 bases, with 8 bases between them. Germline V gene sequence: CDR1 KGHSH, CDR2 LQKENI. This CDR3 is 14 amino acids long.

CDR3 coding DNA: TGCGCCAGCAGCCAACGACAGGGAGGCTATGGCTACACCTTC. Translation gives CASSQRQGGYGYTF. J is TRBJ1-2 and V is TRBV4-3; 7 bases align to TRBD1. The CDR3 runs 14 residues. The germline CDR1 and CDR2 sequences are LGHNA and YSLEER. The V gene end was trimmed by 2 bases and the J gene end by 4 bases; junction bases not matched to a gene: 4.